Listed here is a single T cell receptor beta chain. The data were taken from a study of blood T cell repertoires in COVID-19. The table came from immunoSEQ multiplex PCR; TCRdb's copy has only in-frame clones and leaves some out. Of under 300,000 clones listed, about 91% are singletons. Sequencing input: peripheral blood. This TCR was sampled from a woman aged 40 to 49 who had recovered from COVID-19.

The CDR3 nucleotides are TGTGCCAGCAGCCCGGGACAGGGGAGAACAGATACGCAGTATTTT. Protein: CASSPGQGRTDTQYF. V usage is TRBV5-4 and J usage is TRBJ2-3; 10 bases map to TRBD1. This CDR3 spans 15 amino acids. Germline trimming cut 4 bases from V and 3 bases from J; bases unmatched to any gene: 5. Germline V gene lookup returns CDR1 SGHNT and CDR2 YYREEE (reference sequence).